The next 18 T cell receptor beta chains were all read from a single sample in a study of blood T cell repertoires in COVID-19. Sequenced by immunoSEQ multiplex PCR; TCRdb stores in-frame clones only, minus some. This table holds approximately 100,000 clones, about 91% found once. Material for sequencing was peripheral blood. The receptor source for this set is a human donor in a cohort sampled during active COVID-19.

The count of this clone is one. The chain joins TRBV11-2 to TRBJ2-3; perhaps TRBD1 as D (6 bases). This CDR3 contains 12 residues. V dropped 5 bases and J dropped 8 bases, with 11 bases sitting between them. Germline-derived CDR1 and CDR2 are SGHAT and FQNNGV. For the CDR3, the DNA is TGTGCCAGCAGCCATGGGGGCAGTACGCAGTATTTT. Residues: CASSHGGSTQYF.

The V gene is TRBV30, the J gene TRBJ1-6; D is possibly TRBD1 (5 bases). The CDR3 runs 13 residues. CDR1 and CDR2 (germline): GTSNPN, SVGIG (reference sequence). V lost 1 base and J 10 bases, leaving 11 bases between the germline ends. This chain's CDR3 is CAWSGQGGSPLHF. The CDR3 coding sequence is TGTGCCTGGAGTGGTCAGGGAGGGTCACCCCTCCACTTT.

V is TRBV2 and J is TRBJ1-4; no definite D call. Germline loops: CDR1 SNHLY, CDR2 FYNNEI. CDR3 size: 13 residues. The V and J ends lost 3 bases and 5 bases respectively, with 7 bases between them. CDR3 in amino acids: CASSDGRNEKLFF. The CDR3 nucleotides read TGTGCCAGCAGTGATGGCAGAAATGAAAAACTGTTTTTT. Variable domain in full (rest from reference TRBV2 and TRBJ1-4): EPEVTQTPSHQVTQMGQEVILRCVPISNHLYFYWYRQILGQKVEFLVSFYNNEISEKSEIFDDQFSVERPDGSNFTLKIRSTKLEDSAMYFCASSDGRNEKLFFGSGTQLSVL.

The CDR3 loop is CASSLDSGPPGTQYF. Here the CDR3 DNA reads TGCGCCAGCAGCTTGGATTCAGGGCCCCCAGGGACCCAGTACTTC. The V gene is TRBV5-1, the J gene TRBJ2-5, with a possible D match to TRBD1 (5 bases). The V end lost 0 bases, the J end lost 7 bases, and 16 bases lay between the germline ends. Germline-derived CDR1 and CDR2 are SGHRS and YFSETQ. CDR3 length: 15 residues.

This chain uses TRBV7-2 with TRBJ1-2; D unresolved. Trimming left V 1 base short and J 3 bases short, with 6 bases between. Germline V gene lookup returns CDR1 SGHTA and CDR2 FQGNSA. The CDR3 contains 13 residues. This CDR3 reads CASSLDSYYGYTF. The CDR3 DNA is TGTGCCAGCAGCTTAGACAGTTACTATGGCTACACCTTC.

In this sample, this clone turned up once. Here the CDR3 reads CASSPEGGRETQYF. As DNA, the CDR3 is TGTGCCAGCAGCCCCGAGGGAGGACGCGAGACCCAGTACTTC. This sequence joins TRBV6-5 and TRBJ2-5; weak D call: TRBD2 (6 bases). With 6 bases removed from V and 5 bases from J, the gap between germline ends came to 16 bases. CDR1 and CDR2 from the germline V gene are MNHEY and SVGAGI. The CDR3 contains 14 residues.

This clone appeared a single time. The V call is TRBV27, the J call TRBJ1-2; D ambiguous. Trimming stripped 6 bases from V and 6 bases from J, with 14 bases between. Germline V lookup: CDR1 MNHEY, CDR2 SMNVEV (reference sequence). This CDR3 is built from 13 residues. The CDR3 sequence is CASRPRGVDGYTF. The CDR3 DNA reads as TGTGCCAGCAGACCTCGGGGAGTGGATGGCTACACCTTC.

This clone was observed a single time. This chain connects TRBV11-2 to TRBJ2-2; D gene uncertain. CDR1 SGHAT and CDR2 FQNNGV come from the germline V gene. V shed 0 bases and J shed 7 bases, with 6 bases lying between them. The CDR3 totals 13 residues. Here the CDR3 reads CASSLEAGGELFF. The CDR3 DNA reads TGTGCCAGCAGCTTAGAGGCTGGCGGGGAGCTGTTTTTT.

V and J are TRBV30 and TRBJ2-1; the D is unclear. Trimming took 2 bases from V and 1 from J, leaving 18 bases between them. The germline V gene encodes CDR1 GTSNPN and CDR2 SVGIG (reference sequence). This CDR3 contains 17 residues. The CDR3 protein is CAWSFPHTTLSYNEQFF. The DNA of the CDR3 is TGTGCCTGGAGTTTCCCGCACACTACTTTATCCTACAATGAGCAGTTCTTC.

The CDR3 sequence: CASSQGGGRVTEAFF. CDR3 sequence (DNA): TGCGCCAGCAGCCAAGGGGGAGGGAGGGTGACTGAAGCTTTCTTT. The V and J genes are TRBV4-3 and TRBJ1-1; no clear D gene. Germline V gene lookup returns CDR1 LGHNA and CDR2 YSLEER. The V end lost 1 base, the J end lost 5 bases, and 14 bases lay between the germline ends. The CDR3 has 15 amino acids.

This chain uses TRBV4-2 with TRBJ2-4, with TRBD1 matching 7 bases. The J segment lost 7 bases and the V segment lost 1 base, leaving 4 bases of the junction unmatched. The germline V gene has CDR1 LGHNA and CDR2 YNFKEQ. The CDR3 loop spans 14 amino acids. CDR3 amino acids: CASSQGTGWNIQYF. The DNA of the CDR3 is TGTGCCAGCAGCCAAGGGACAGGTTGGAACATTCAGTACTTC.

The chain links TRBV19 to TRBJ2-2, with D possibly matching TRBD2 (6 bases). This CDR3 comprises 14 residues. Trimming stripped 9 bases from V and 3 bases from J, with 14 bases between. CDR1 is LNHDA and CDR2 is SQIVND in the germline V gene (reference sequence). The CDR3 sequence: CASGRGSHTGELFF. CDR3 bases: TGTGCCAGCGGCCGGGGGTCTCACACCGGGGAGCTGTTTTTT.

The chain couples TRBV11-1 to TRBJ2-7; TRBD1 agrees at 9 bases. With V trimmed by 4 bases and J by 2 bases, 6 bases remained unmatched. CDR3 length equals 15 residues. Germline assignment: CDR1 SGHAT and CDR2 FQDESV (reference sequence). The CDR3 reads CASSSRDRDAYEQYF. The CDR3 bases are TGTGCCAGCAGCTCGCGGGACAGGGACGCCTACGAGCAGTACTTC.

The CDR3 DNA is TGTGCCAGCAGCTCCTTAGACCGGGATAAGGCTTTCTTT. This translates into CASSSLDRDKAFF. The gene calls are TRBV7-9 and TRBJ1-1, with no clear D. The germline V gene has CDR1 SEHNR and CDR2 FQNEAQ (reference sequence). CDR3 length equals 13 residues. Trimming cost V 4 bases and J 11 bases, with 17 bases left between them. Looking up the rest from reference TRBV7-9 and TRBJ1-1 gives the full variable domain: DTGVSQNPRHKITKRGQNVTFRCDPISEHNRLYWYRQTLGQGPEFLTYFQNEAQLEKSRLLSDRFSAERPKGSFSTLEIQRTEQGDSAMYLCASSSLDRDKAFFGQGTRLTVV.

The chain recombines TRBV11-2 with TRBJ2-7; 9 bases are shared with TRBD1. The CDR3 is made up of 14 amino acids. The germline V gene encodes CDR1 SGHAT and CDR2 FQNNGV. J lost 7 bases, V lost 1 base, and 5 bases had no gene match. As DNA, the CDR3 is TGTGCCAGCAGCTTAGTACAGGGGGCAGAAGAGCAGTACTTC. Its protein is CASSLVQGAEEQYF.

The chain links TRBV3-1 (or the pseudogene TRBV3-2) to TRBJ2-2, with 10 positions matching TRBD2. CDR1 is LGHDT and CDR2 is YNNKEL in the germline V gene (reference sequence). The CDR3 length is 18 residues. V dropped 1 base and J dropped 7; count of bases not matched to a gene: 12. The CDR3 reads CASSQVGSGRKRVGELFF. CDR3 nucleotide sequence: TGTGCCAGCAGCCAAGTTGGTAGCGGGAGGAAACGGGTCGGGGAGCTGTTTTTT.

This clone was counted between two and nine times. The chain recombines TRBV10-3 with TRBJ2-7, with a weak D call TRBD2 (6 bases). Per germline, CDR1 ENHRY and CDR2 SYGVKD. The CDR3 consists of 13 residues. Trimming removed 10 bases at V and 3 bases at J, with 16 bases between. The CDR3 coding sequence is TGTGCCACCTTTGAGGGAGCGGGCTACGAGCAGTACTTC. Its translation is CATFEGAGYEQYF.

This chain uses TRBV4-1 with TRBJ2-3; 8 bases agree with TRBD1. The CDR3 spans 15 residues. The ends lost 1 base at V and 8 bases at J; junction bases unmatched: 8. Per the germline V gene, CDR1 is MGHRA and CDR2 is YSYEKL. The CDR3 sequence is CASSQVGQEEGTQYF. The CDR3 DNA is TGCGCCAGCAGCCAAGTGGGACAGGAAGAGGGTACGCAGTATTTT.